This TCR beta chain was identified in a study of CD8+CD57+ T cells in acquired aplastic anemia. This clonotype appeared a few times. The antigen remains unidentified. An expansion of CD8+CD57+ cells by flow cytometry had been shown in patients chosen for sequencing. TCR beta VDJ and CDR3 were profiled, and genomic DNA was the template. TCRdb independently ran MiXCR on the reads; one entry per CDR3 protein. The sample shows around 210,000 distinct CDR3 sequences, 55% to 65% of them seen only once. General study findings and limits: Patients and controls shared twenty-nine CD8+ CDR3 sequences, which appeared highly expressed in patients and within their immunodominant clones.

Trimming took off 4 bases at V and 1 base at J, with 4 bases between the two ends. CDR1 is KGHDR, CDR2 SFDVKD, per germline. The CDR3 totals 13 residues. Material for sequencing was sorted CD4+, CD8+, or CD8+CD57+ T cells (not recorded which) from PBMCs. This rearrangement joins TRBV24-1 to TRBJ2-1; no reliable D call. This receptor was identified in a human donor with aplastic anemia. The CDR3 is CATSDSSYNEQFF. The CDR3 DNA reads as TGTGCCACCAGTGACTCATCCTACAATGAGCAGTTCTTC.